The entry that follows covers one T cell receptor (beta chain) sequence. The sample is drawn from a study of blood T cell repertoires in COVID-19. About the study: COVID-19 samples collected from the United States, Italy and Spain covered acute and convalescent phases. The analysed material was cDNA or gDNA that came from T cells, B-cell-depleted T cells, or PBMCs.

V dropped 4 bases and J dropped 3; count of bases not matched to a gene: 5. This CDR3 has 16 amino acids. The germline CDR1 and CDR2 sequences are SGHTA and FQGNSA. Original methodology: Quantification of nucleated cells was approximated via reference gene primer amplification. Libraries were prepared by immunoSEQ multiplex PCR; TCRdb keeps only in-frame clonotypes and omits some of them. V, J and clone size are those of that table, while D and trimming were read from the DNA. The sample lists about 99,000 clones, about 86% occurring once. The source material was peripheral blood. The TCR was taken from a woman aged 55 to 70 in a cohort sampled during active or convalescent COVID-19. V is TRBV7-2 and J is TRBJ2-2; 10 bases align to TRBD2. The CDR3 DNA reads TGTGCCAGCAGCTCGCTAGCGGGAGAGTACACCGGGGAGCTGTTTTTT. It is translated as CASSSLAGEYTGELFF.